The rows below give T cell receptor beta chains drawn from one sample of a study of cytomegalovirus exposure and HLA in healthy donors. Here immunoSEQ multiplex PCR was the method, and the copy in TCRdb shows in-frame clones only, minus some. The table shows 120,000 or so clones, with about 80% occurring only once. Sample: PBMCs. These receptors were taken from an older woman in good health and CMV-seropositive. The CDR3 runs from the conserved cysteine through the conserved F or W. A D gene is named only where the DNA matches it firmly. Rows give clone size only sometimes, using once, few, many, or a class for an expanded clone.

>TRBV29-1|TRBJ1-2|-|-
TGCAGCGTTGTAGGAGTCGGGTATGGCTACACCTTC
CSVVGVGYGYTF
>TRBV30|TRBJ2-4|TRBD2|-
TGTGCCTGGAAGCGGCGGGGGTTAGCCAAAAACATTCAGTACTTC
CAWKRRGLAKNIQYF
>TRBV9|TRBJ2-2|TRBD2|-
TGTGCCAGCAGCGCCACGACCGCGGGAGGGCCGGCCGGGGAGCTGTTTTTT
CASSATTAGGPAGELFF
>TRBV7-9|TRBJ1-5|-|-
TGTGCCAGCAGCTTAGCCAGGGGTTATAGCAATCAGCCCCAGCATTTT
CASSLARGYSNQPQHF
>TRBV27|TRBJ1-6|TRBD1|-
TGTGCCACTAGACCGGACAGGGGGACACCCCTCCACTTT
CATRPDRGTPLHF
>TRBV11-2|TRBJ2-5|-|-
TGTGCCAGCAGCTTGACAGATATACTTGAGACCCAGTACTTC
CASSLTDILETQYF
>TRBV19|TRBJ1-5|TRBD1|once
TGTGCCAGTAGTCCCCGGGACAGGGGTCAGCCCCAGCATTTT
CASSPRDRGQPQHF
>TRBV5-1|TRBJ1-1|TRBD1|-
TGCGCCAGCAGCTTCGGGACAGGAGACACTGAAGCTTTCTTT
CASSFGTGDTEAFF
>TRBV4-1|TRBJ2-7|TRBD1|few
TGCGCCAGCAGCCATCCCGGACAGGGGCGGGTAGAGCAGTACTTC
CASSHPGQGRVEQYF
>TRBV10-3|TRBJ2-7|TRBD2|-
TGTGCCATTTTAGACCCCGGGACTAGCGGGAGCTACGAGCAGTACTTC
CAILDPGTSGSYEQYF
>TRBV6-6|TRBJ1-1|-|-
TGTGCCAGCACCCCACGGCAGGGGATTACTGAAGCTTTCTTT
CASTPRQGITEAFF
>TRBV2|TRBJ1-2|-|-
TGTGCCAGCAGACCCGCCGGGGGGAGCTACTATGGCTACACCTTC
CASRPAGGSYYGYTF
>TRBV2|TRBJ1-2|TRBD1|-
TGTGCCAGCAGGGAGGTGACAGGGGGCCGTGGCTACACCTTC
CASREVTGGRGYTF
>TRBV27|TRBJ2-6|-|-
TGTGCCAGCAGTTTAATACTAACTGGGGCCAACGTCCTGACTTTC
CASSLILTGANVLTF
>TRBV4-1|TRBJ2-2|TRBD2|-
TGCGCCAGCAGCCGGGGACTAGCGGGTACTTACACCGGGGAGCTGTTTTTT
CASSRGLAGTYTGELFF
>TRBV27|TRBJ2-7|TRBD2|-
TGTGCCAGCAGTTTATCCCTCACTAGCGGATCCTACGAGCAGTACTTC
CASSLSLTSGSYEQYF
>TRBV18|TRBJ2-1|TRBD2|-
TGTGCCAGCTCACCCCCCGGGAGGGCTAGGCGCAATGAGCAGTTCTTC
CASSPPGRARRNEQFF
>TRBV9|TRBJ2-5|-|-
TGTGCCAGCAGCGTAGAACCCCGGGATCCTCTTCGACAAGAGACCCAGTACTTC
CASSVEPRDPLRQETQYF
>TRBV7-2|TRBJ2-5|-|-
TGTGCCAGCAGCCTAGCAGGTCCGCGGGAGACCCAGTACTTC
CASSLAGPRETQYF
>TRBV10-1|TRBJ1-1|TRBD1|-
TGCGCCAGCAGTGAGTACCACGGGCTGGGACAGGGAAGGACTGAAGCTTTCTTT
CASSEYHGLGQGRTEAFF
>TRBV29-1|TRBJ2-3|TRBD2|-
TGCAGCGTTGAAGGAGGGCGGGAGGCAGATACGCAGTATTTT
CSVEGGREADTQYF
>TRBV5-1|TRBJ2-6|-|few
TGCGCCAGCAGCTTGGTCTCTAGCTCTGGGGCCAACGTCCTGACTTTC
CASSLVSSSGANVLTF
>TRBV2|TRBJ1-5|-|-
TGTGCCAGCAGTGAAGCGGGCCCCTGGACTAGGACGTCCCAGAGCAATCAGCCCCAGCATTTT
CASSEAGPWTRTSQSNQPQHF
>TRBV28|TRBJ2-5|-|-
TGTGCCAGCCATCAACCCCTTCGTGAGCAGTACTTC
CASHQPLREQYF
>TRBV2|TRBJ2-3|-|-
TGTGCCAGCAGTGAAGTCGGGCCGGGGGAAGATACGCAGTATTTT
CASSEVGPGEDTQYF
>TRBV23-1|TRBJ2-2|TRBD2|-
TGCGCCAGCAGTCAATTTGAGACGGGAGGTGTGAGCACCGGGGAGCTGTTTTTT
CASSQFETGGVSTGELFF
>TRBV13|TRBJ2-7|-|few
TGTGCCAGCAGCGAAGGGCAGGGGACGGCCTACGAGCAGTACTTC
CASSEGQGTAYEQYF
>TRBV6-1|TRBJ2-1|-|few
TGTGCCAGCATAAGAGGGCCGAGTGAGCAGTTCTTC
CASIRGPSEQFF
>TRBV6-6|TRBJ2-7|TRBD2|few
TGTGCCAGCAGTGACTCTGGCGGGAGAGCGGACGAGCAGTACTTC
CASSDSGGRADEQYF
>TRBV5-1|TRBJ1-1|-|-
TGCGCCAGCAGCTTGGCTACAGGGAACACTGAAGCTTTCTTT
CASSLATGNTEAFF